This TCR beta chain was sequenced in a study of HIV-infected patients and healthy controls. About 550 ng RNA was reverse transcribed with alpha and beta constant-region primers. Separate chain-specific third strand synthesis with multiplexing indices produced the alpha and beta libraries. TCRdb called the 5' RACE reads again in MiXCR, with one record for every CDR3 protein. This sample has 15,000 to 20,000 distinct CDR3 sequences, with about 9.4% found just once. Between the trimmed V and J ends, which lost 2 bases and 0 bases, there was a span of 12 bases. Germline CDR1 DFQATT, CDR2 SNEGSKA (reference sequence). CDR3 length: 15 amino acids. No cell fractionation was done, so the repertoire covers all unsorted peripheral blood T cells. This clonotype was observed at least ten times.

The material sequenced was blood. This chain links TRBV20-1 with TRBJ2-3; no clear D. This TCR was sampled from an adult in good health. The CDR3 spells CSARFFQPSTDTQYF. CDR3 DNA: TGCAGTGCTAGATTTTTCCAGCCTAGCACAGATACGCAGTATTTT.